This T cell receptor (beta chain) came from a study of T-cell reconstitution after alpha-beta-depleted transplantation in children. Worth noting for this clonotype: Its antigen is undetermined.

The TCRbeta library was prepared with unique molecular identifiers. TCRdb ran MiXCR on the PCR reads and lists one entry per CDR3 protein. The table has about a million distinct CDR3 sequences, around 30% seen once. Study-level points and caveats: By one year post-transplant, T-cell counts and diversity largely arose from T cells that were newly produced. Approximately two months post-transplant, alpha-beta T cells reportedly originated from several hundred expanded graft clones.

Germline V lookup: CDR1 SGHDT, CDR2 YYEEEE. The CDR3 is made up of 16 amino acids. V lost 6 bases to trimming and J lost 5 bases; unmatched junction nucleotides: 15. The gene calls are TRBV5-6 and TRBJ2-5, with TRBD1 matching over 8 bases. Sequencing was performed on PBMCs, mostly from graft donor cells, taken 360 days after TCRalphabeta/CD19-depleted stem cell transplant. This TCR was sampled from a boy less than two years old who had a stem cell transplant for SCID, so the T cells may come from the graft donor. CDR3 bases: TGTGCCAGCACCCAGGAGGTGGACAGGGTTGGGGAGACCCAGTACTTC. It translates to CASTQEVDRVGETQYF.